This entry concerns a single T cell receptor (beta chain). This record comes from a study of blood T cell repertoires in COVID-19. Study context: Specimens from acute and convalescent COVID-19 originated in the United States, Italy and Spain.

The repertoire was sequenced with immunoSEQ multiplex PCR; TCRdb's copy has only in-frame clones and lacks some. The sample lists about 190,000 clones, 88% occurring once. Germline CDR1 LGHNA, CDR2 YSLEER. Trimming took 0 bases from V and 5 from J; bases not matched to a gene: 3. This CDR3 region has 16 residues. The specimen was peripheral blood. The chain couples TRBV4-3 to TRBJ2-3; TRBD2 aligns across 12 bases. This receptor was taken from a human donor in a cohort sampled during active COVID-19. The CDR3 bases are TGCGCCAGCAGCCAAGATGCTAGCGGGGGGGAAGATACGCAGTATTTT. Its translation: CASSQDASGGEDTQYF.